This T cell receptor beta chain was profiled in a study of T cells after yellow fever vaccination (dated by TCRdb to about 2019). With respect to the entire study: Using CD3, CD45RA, CCR7 and CD95 staining, memory subsets (EM, EMRA, CM and Tscm) were sorted on a BD FACS Aria III. The SMART-Seq v4 Ultra Low Input RNA kit was used to prepare libraries from fractions with low cell numbers. To follow T-cell clones before and after both primary and booster YFV17D yellow fever vaccination, bulk TCR alpha and beta repertoires underwent longitudinal sequencing. Two healthy male donors made up the cohort, one aged 18 to 29 years and the other aged 30 to 39 years. Bulk PBMC replicates and cell subsets were isolated from blood drawn at multiple timepoints before and after both primary and secondary immunization. Memory subsets were sorted on days 0, 15 and 45 and at 18 months after primary vaccination, and on days 0, 15 and 45 after the 30-year booster.

Results and caveats for the whole study, not just this receptor: A small fraction of clonotypes appeared in both the CD4 and CD8 compartments, likely as a result of convergent recombination. Only a couple of donors were included in the study, so the extent to which the findings can be generalized is limited. After the booster, most of the clones that had expanded following primary vaccination were detected again (96% of CD4 and 88% of CD8), which suggests that memory was broadly maintained. FACS-sorted repertoires could contain abundant contaminating clonotypes from the bulk population, so computational filtering was required. On day 0, almost all vaccine-responding clonotypes were found to be below detection in the sorted memory subsets. The secondary T-cell response was weaker than the primary response but faster, peaking on day 5 instead of day 15.

This specimen's treatment or condition label, per the study, means: live attenuated yellow fever vaccine strain. PBMCs were isolated from peripheral blood using a standard Ficoll-Paque protocol. The RNeasy Micro Kit was used to extract RNA from sorted memory subsets. This clonotype was detected many times. No base qualities exist here, and no much larger clone lies one base off it. TCR cDNA was made using 5'RACE template switching, a step that added a universal primer site and unique molecular identifiers. cDNA synthesis was primed from both the TCR alpha and TCR beta constant segments. Libraries were amplified in two PCR steps, with sample barcodes and sequencing adapters added in the second step. Sequencing of the libraries was done on either Illumina HiSeq 2500 (2x100 bp) or NovaSeq (2x150 bp). The published analysis was carried out like this. Demultiplexing of reads and collapsing into UMI consensus sequences were performed with MIGEC, and V(D)J alignment was carried out with MiXCR. Vaccine-responding clonotypes were defined with edgeR using replicate PBMC samples, requiring FDR below 0.01 and a log2 fold change above 5 up to day 15. Bulk clonotypes were assigned CD4 or CD8 identity according to which sequenced CD4 or CD8 repertoire held them at higher abundance. To estimate how each clone was distributed across memory phenotypes, clonotype frequencies in memory subsets were weighted by the numbers of FACS-sorted cells. TCRdb reran the public reads through fastp at Q25 and MiXCR, keeping productive beta chains. Under each unique CDR3 protein, matching rows form one entry showing the most common genes and DNA. These V and J calls are TCRdb output, not the study's own analysis. The sample profile shows about 25,000 distinct CDR3 sequences; 4.5% to 7% of them were found once. Of the sample, over 9.5% falls within the top ten clones.

Trimming costs V 2 bases and J 7 bases, and their ends lie 3 bases apart. CDR1 is given as MDHEN and CDR2 as SYDVKM, both from the germline V gene. Counted from cysteine to phenylalanine, this CDR3 has 11 amino acids. Only the CDR3 portion is preserved as DNA: 33 bases, with reading frame beginning at the first base. The receptor chain draws on TRBV28 and TRBJ2-1, with no confidently assigned D gene. This receptor was obtained from a man in his thirties or forties who received the YFV17D yellow fever vaccine. The material was PBMCs, either bulk or a sorted T-cell subset (CD4+, CD8+, memory, or dextramer-sorted; not recorded which), obtained 15 days after the yellow fever booster vaccination. The sequenced DNA is TGTGCCAGCAGTTTAGTTAATGAGCAGTTCTTC. Translated, this gives CASSLVNEQFF.